A selection of T cell receptor beta chains follows, all from one sample in a study of cytomegalovirus exposure and HLA in healthy donors. Sequencing used immunoSEQ multiplex PCR; TCRdb keeps in-frame clones, though not all of them. Here the sample spans some 98,000 clones, around 90% being singletons. The specimen sequenced was PBMCs. The receptors were gathered from a woman aged 25 to 39 in good health and CMV-seronegative. Each CDR3 is given with its conserved first and last residue. D genes are given only for firm matches. A row's size may be missing; if present it is once, few, many or a size class.

j_call: TRBJ2-2
d_call: -
v_call: TRBV15
clone_size: few
cdr3_aa: CATSRDGRVTGELFF
cdr3_nt: TGTGCCACCAGCAGAGATGGTCGAGTAACCGGGGAGCTGTTTTTT

j_call: TRBJ1-5
d_call: -
v_call: TRBV2
clone_size: -
cdr3_aa: CASKRTDSNQPQHF
cdr3_nt: TGTGCCAGCAAGAGGACAGATAGCAATCAGCCCCAGCATTTT

j_call: TRBJ1-2
d_call: -
v_call: TRBV18
clone_size: once
cdr3_aa: CASSLNTPTLVRGKYGYTF
cdr3_nt: TGTGCCAGCTCCCTAAACACCCCGACGCTGGTGAGAGGGAAGTATGGCTACACCTTC

j_call: TRBJ2-7
d_call: -
v_call: TRBV5-1
clone_size: once
cdr3_aa: CASSLASEYEQYF
cdr3_nt: TGCGCCAGCTCCCTTGCGTCCGAATACGAGCAGTACTTC

j_call: TRBJ2-7
d_call: TRBD1
v_call: TRBV6-5
clone_size: once
cdr3_aa: CASSYSGQTTLYEQYF
cdr3_nt: TGTGCCAGCAGTTACTCGGGACAGACAACCCTCTACGAGCAGTACTTC

j_call: TRBJ1-1
d_call: TRBD1
v_call: TRBV5-6
clone_size: -
cdr3_aa: CASSIRGDMRNTEAFF
cdr3_nt: TGTGCCAGCAGCATCAGGGGGGACATGCGGAACACTGAAGCTTTCTTT

j_call: TRBJ1-3
d_call: -
v_call: TRBV7-3
clone_size: -
cdr3_aa: CASSPGLSGNTIYF
cdr3_nt: TGTGCCAGCAGCCCGGGACTCTCAGGAAACACCATATATTTT

j_call: TRBJ1-1
d_call: -
v_call: TRBV12-5
clone_size: -
cdr3_aa: CASGLTQGTWDTEAFF
cdr3_nt: TGTGCTAGTGGTTTGACCCAGGGGACGTGGGACACTGAAGCTTTCTTT

j_call: TRBJ2-3
d_call: TRBD2
v_call: TRBV7-9
clone_size: -
cdr3_aa: CASTLGLADTDTQYF
cdr3_nt: TGTGCCAGCACCCTAGGACTAGCGGACACAGATACGCAGTATTTT

j_call: TRBJ2-7
d_call: TRBD2
v_call: TRBV18
clone_size: -
cdr3_aa: CASSPPGLAYEQYF
cdr3_nt: TGTGCCAGCTCACCCCCGGGACTAGCCTACGAGCAGTACTTC

j_call: TRBJ2-7
d_call: -
v_call: TRBV27
clone_size: -
cdr3_aa: CASSWAISYEQYF
cdr3_nt: TGTGCCAGCAGCTGGGCCATCTCCTACGAGCAGTACTTC

j_call: TRBJ2-1
d_call: TRBD2
v_call: TRBV7-2
clone_size: few
cdr3_aa: CASSLGGLATYNEQFF
cdr3_nt: TGTGCCAGCAGCTTGGGCGGACTAGCCACCTACAATGAGCAGTTCTTC

j_call: TRBJ2-1
d_call: TRBD2
v_call: TRBV4-3
clone_size: -
cdr3_aa: CASSQVAGLVSYNEQFF
cdr3_nt: TGCGCCAGCAGCCAAGTCGCGGGACTAGTCTCCTACAATGAGCAGTTCTTC

j_call: TRBJ1-1
d_call: -
v_call: TRBV9
clone_size: -
cdr3_aa: CASSPGLVNTEAFF
cdr3_nt: TGTGCCAGCAGCCCGGGGTTGGTGAACACTGAAGCTTTCTTT

j_call: TRBJ2-3
d_call: TRBD2
v_call: TRBV6-1
clone_size: -
cdr3_aa: CASSTQRGTTDTQYF
cdr3_nt: TGTGCCAGCAGTACTCAGCGGGGCACCACAGATACGCAGTATTTT

j_call: TRBJ1-2
d_call: -
v_call: TRBV7-3
clone_size: -
cdr3_aa: CASSVSGVYGYTF
cdr3_nt: TGTGCCAGCAGCGTTTCAGGGGTCTATGGCTACACCTTC

j_call: TRBJ1-1
d_call: -
v_call: TRBV19
clone_size: -
cdr3_aa: CASSAVRELIEAFF
cdr3_nt: TGTGCCAGTAGCGCCGTCCGGGAGCTAATTGAAGCTTTCTTT

j_call: TRBJ1-2
d_call: -
v_call: TRBV5-1
clone_size: -
cdr3_aa: CASSLASSAGYTF
cdr3_nt: TGCGCCAGCAGCTTGGCTAGCAGCGCTGGCTACACCTTC

j_call: TRBJ2-2
d_call: -
v_call: TRBV9
clone_size: -
cdr3_aa: CASSVKGNKGTGELFF
cdr3_nt: TGTGCCAGCAGCGTAAAGGGGAATAAAGGCACCGGGGAGCTGTTTTTT

j_call: TRBJ2-7
d_call: -
v_call: TRBV7-2
clone_size: -
cdr3_aa: CASSLSSVMSSYEQYF
cdr3_nt: TGTGCCAGCAGCTTAAGTTCGGTGATGAGCTCCTACGAGCAGTACTTC